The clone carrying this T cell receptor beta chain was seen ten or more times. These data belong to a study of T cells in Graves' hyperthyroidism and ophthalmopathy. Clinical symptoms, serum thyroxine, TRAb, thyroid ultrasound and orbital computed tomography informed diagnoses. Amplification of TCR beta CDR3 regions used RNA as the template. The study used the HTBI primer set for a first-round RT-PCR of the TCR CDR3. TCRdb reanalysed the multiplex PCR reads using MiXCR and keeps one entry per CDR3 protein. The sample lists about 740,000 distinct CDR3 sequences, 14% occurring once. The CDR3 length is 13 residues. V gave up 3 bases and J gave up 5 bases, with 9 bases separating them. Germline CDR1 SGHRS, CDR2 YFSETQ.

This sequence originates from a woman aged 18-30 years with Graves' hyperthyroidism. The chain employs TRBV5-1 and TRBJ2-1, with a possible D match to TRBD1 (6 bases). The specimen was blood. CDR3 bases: TGCGCCAGCAGCTGGGGGCGGGACAATGAGCAGTTCTTC. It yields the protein CASSWGRDNEQFF.